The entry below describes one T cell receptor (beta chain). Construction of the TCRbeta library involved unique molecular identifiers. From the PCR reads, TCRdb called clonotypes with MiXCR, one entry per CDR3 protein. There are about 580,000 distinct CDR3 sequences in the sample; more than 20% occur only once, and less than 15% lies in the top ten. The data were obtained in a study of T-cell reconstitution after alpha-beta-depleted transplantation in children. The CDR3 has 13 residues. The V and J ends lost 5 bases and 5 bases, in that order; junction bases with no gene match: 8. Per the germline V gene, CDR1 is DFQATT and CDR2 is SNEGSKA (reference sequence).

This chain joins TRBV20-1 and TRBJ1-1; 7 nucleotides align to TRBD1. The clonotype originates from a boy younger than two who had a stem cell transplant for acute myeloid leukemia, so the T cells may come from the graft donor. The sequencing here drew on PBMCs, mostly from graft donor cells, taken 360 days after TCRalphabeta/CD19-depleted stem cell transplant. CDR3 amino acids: CSASQGVRTEAFF. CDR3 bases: TGCAGTGCTTCCCAGGGGGTCCGGACTGAAGCTTTCTTT.